Listed here are 8 T cell receptor beta chains from one sample, sequenced in a study of technical replicates of blood from a handful of donors. The table came from immunoSEQ multiplex PCR; TCRdb's copy has only in-frame clones and leaves some out. The sample lists tens of thousands of clones; roughly 92% were seen once. Source material: T cells isolated from PBMCs. Receptor source: a human donor in good health.

The chain joins TRBV6-5 to TRBJ2-7, with a weak D call TRBD1 (6 bases). Trimming took 4 bases from V and 3 from J, leaving 13 bases between them. There are 14 residues in the CDR3. Germline V gene lookup returns CDR1 MNHEY and CDR2 SVGAGI. As DNA, the CDR3 is TGTGCCAGCAGTTTAGGCCAGGGGAGCTACGAGCAGTACTTC. This encodes CASSLGQGSYEQYF.

The chain uses TRBV5-1 and TRBJ2-5, with 8 bases aligning to TRBD2. Germline lookup yields CDR1 SGHRS and CDR2 YFSETQ. V shed 6 bases, J shed 4 bases, and the junction held 5 bases outside the gene matches. The CDR3 runs to 13 residues. The CDR3 spells CASTTGGGETQYF. The CDR3 DNA is TGCGCCAGCACAACGGGAGGGGGAGAGACCCAGTACTTC. Together with reference TRBV5-1 and TRBJ2-5, the CDR3 gives the full variable domain: KAGVTQTPRYLIKTRGQQVTLSCSPISGHRSVSWYQQTPGQGLQFLFEYFSETQRNKGNFPGRFSGRQFSNSRSEMNVSTLELGDSALYLCASTTGGGETQYFGPGTRLLVL.

The chain joins TRBV10-3 to TRBJ1-1, with a tentative D call TRBD1 (5 bases). This CDR3 spans 14 amino acids. Germline CDR1 ENHRY, CDR2 SYGVKD. V lost 6 bases and J 2 bases, leaving 13 bases between the germline ends. For the CDR3, the DNA is TGTGCCATCAGGGCCGGGGGAACAAACACTGAAGCTTTCTTT. It translates to CAIRAGGTNTEAFF.

This clone has only one observation. The chain links TRBV11-3 to TRBJ2-2, with D uncertain. Trimming stripped 4 bases from V and 5 bases from J, with 8 bases between. The CDR3 totals 13 residues. The germline gives CDR1 SGHNT, CDR2 YENEEA. The DNA of the CDR3 is TGTGCCAGCAGCTCCGTGCGGACCGGGGAGCTGTTTTTT. This encodes CASSSVRTGELFF.

This clone was found once. The chain joins TRBV7-2 to TRBJ2-7, with 7 bases lining up with TRBD1. The CDR3 consists of 14 residues. Trimming cost V 6 bases and J 3 bases; bases outside gene matches: 8. Germline CDR1 SGHTA, CDR2 FQGNSA. The CDR3 DNA is TGTGCCAGCAGTCTTGACCCAGGGGGCTACGAGCAGTACTTC. Its translation: CASSLDPGGYEQYF.

The J gene is TRBJ2-2, the V gene TRBV6-4; possible D gene TRBD1, 6 bases. Trimming left V 5 bases short and J 4 bases short, with 11 bases between. CDR1 and CDR2 (germline): MRHNA, SNTAGT. The CDR3 runs to 14 residues. DNA for the CDR3: TGTGCCAGCAGTAAGGGGGAGTCCACCGGGGAGCTGTTTTTT. Translation gives CASSKGESTGELFF.

The CDR3 sequence: CASRLLQEPYEQYF. Here the CDR3 DNA reads TGCGCCAGCAGGTTACTACAGGAGCCCTACGAGCAGTACTTC. V and J are TRBV5-1 and TRBJ2-7; a weak D match, TRBD1 (5 bases). V lost 5 bases and J lost 2, with 14 bases in between. The CDR3 is 14 amino acids. Germline V gene data show CDR1 as SGHRS and CDR2 as YFSETQ.

The chain links TRBV4-3 to TRBJ1-4; TRBD1 is a possible D gene (6 bases). This CDR3 is built from 15 residues. The V gene's germline CDR1 is LGHNA and CDR2 YSLEER. V was cut by 3 bases and J by 8 bases, with 16 bases left in between. CDR3 loop: CASSQIIGRGEKLFF. CDR3 DNA sequence: TGCGCCAGCAGCCAGATAATCGGCAGGGGCGAAAAACTGTTTTTT.